This is a list of T cell receptor beta chains from one sample in a study of blood T cell repertoires in COVID-19. Profiling relied on immunoSEQ multiplex PCR, and the TCRdb table lists in-frame clones only, not all of them. The sample has 200,000 to 300,000 clones; around 87% are singletons. The sequencing sample was made of peripheral blood. The receptors were gathered from an older woman with COVID-19, enrolled during active disease. Both conserved end residues are part of each CDR3. Fields, in order: clone size, J gene, D gene, V gene, CDR3 DNA, CDR3 protein. D genes are given only for firm matches. The size of a clone is reported for some rows only, either as once, few or many, or as a class for expanded clones.

size: NA
J: TRBJ1-5
D: NA
V: TRBV6-1
DNA: TGTGCCAGCAGTGAAGCGCGGCAGCCCCAGCATTTT
CDR3: CASSEARQPQHF

size: NA
J: TRBJ2-1
D: TRBD2
V: TRBV7-2
DNA: TGTGCCAGCAGCCCTCATGCTAGCGGCCACAATGAGCAGTTCTTC
CDR3: CASSPHASGHNEQFF

size: NA
J: TRBJ1-5
D: NA
V: TRBV3-1/TRBV3-2
DNA: TGTGCCAGCAGCCAAGACTACAAGGGGAATCAGCCCCAGCATTTT
CDR3: CASSQDYKGNQPQHF

size: NA
J: TRBJ2-3
D: NA
V: TRBV7-3
DNA: TGTGCCAGCAGTATTACTCGGACTGCCCTCGGTGATACGCAGTATTTT
CDR3: CASSITRTALGDTQYF

size: many
J: TRBJ1-1
D: NA
V: TRBV2
DNA: TGTGCCAGCAGCACCGCAACCCACAGGCCAGCTACATTT
CDR3: CASSTATHRPATF

size: few
J: TRBJ2-7
D: NA
V: TRBV5-6
DNA: TGTGCCAGCAGCTTGCTCCGTTTTCGAGCGGTGCCTACCTACGAGCAGTACTTC
CDR3: CASSLLRFRAVPTYEQYF

size: once
J: TRBJ2-7
D: TRBD2
V: TRBV6-2/TRBV6-3
DNA: TGTGCCAGCAGTTACTCGATGCCGGCGGGAGCCGCTGGAAGAGACGAGCAGTACTTC
CDR3: CASSYSMPAGAAGRDEQYF

size: NA
J: TRBJ2-3
D: NA
V: TRBV6-2/TRBV6-3
DNA: TGTGCCAGCAGTTACTCTACTTCCACAGATACGCAGTATTTT
CDR3: CASSYSTSTDTQYF

size: NA
J: TRBJ2-7
D: TRBD2
V: TRBV6-5
DNA: TGTGCCAGCAGGGACGGGACTAGCTTTAGGGGCGAGCAGTACTTC
CDR3: CASRDGTSFRGEQYF

size: NA
J: TRBJ1-1
D: NA
V: TRBV3-1/TRBV3-2
DNA: TGTGCCAGCAGCCTTGGTTCGGACAGTGAAGCTTTCTTT
CDR3: CASSLGSDSEAFF

size: NA
J: TRBJ1-6
D: NA
V: TRBV6-1
DNA: TGTGCCAGCAGTGCGGTCCCCCTCTCCTATAATTCACCCCTCCACTTT
CDR3: CASSAVPLSYNSPLHF

size: NA
J: TRBJ2-5
D: TRBD2
V: TRBV7-2
DNA: TGTGCCAGCAGCAAAGCGGGAGAAGGGCAAGAGACCCAGTACTTC
CDR3: CASSKAGEGQETQYF

size: NA
J: TRBJ2-3
D: NA
V: TRBV27
DNA: TGTGCCAGCAGTTTAGGCGGACTAAGCACAGATACGCAGTATTTT
CDR3: CASSLGGLSTDTQYF

size: NA
J: TRBJ2-7
D: NA
V: TRBV7-9
DNA: TGTGCCAGCAGCTTAGAGGCCAGGGGCCACGAGCAGTACTTC
CDR3: CASSLEARGHEQYF

size: NA
J: TRBJ2-4
D: TRBD1
V: TRBV30
DNA: TGTGCCTGGAGTGTCCGACAGGGGGCGCGGTACTTC
CDR3: CAWSVRQGARYF

size: NA
J: TRBJ2-5
D: TRBD1
V: TRBV6-5
DNA: TGTGCCAGCAGTCTAGGGGACAGAGAGACCCAGTACTTC
CDR3: CASSLGDRETQYF

size: once
J: TRBJ1-2
D: NA
V: TRBV5-1
DNA: TGCGCCAGCAGCCGAGACAGGATCGGCTACACCTTC
CDR3: CASSRDRIGYTF

size: NA
J: TRBJ2-4
D: TRBD1
V: TRBV9
DNA: TGTGCCAGCAGCTCAGATAGGGGGCGGGTGAACATTCAGTACTTC
CDR3: CASSSDRGRVNIQYF

size: NA
J: TRBJ2-1
D: TRBD2
V: TRBV12-3/TRBV12-4
DNA: TGTGCCAGCAGTTCCCGGGAGCGGGGTGAGCAGTTCTTC
CDR3: CASSSRERGEQFF

size: NA
J: TRBJ1-2
D: TRBD1
V: TRBV28
DNA: TGTGCCAGCAGTCCGACGAGGGGGCAAGAGCACTATGGCTACACCTTC
CDR3: CASSPTRGQEHYGYTF

size: NA
J: TRBJ2-1
D: TRBD1
V: TRBV28
DNA: TGTGCCAGCAGTTATTACGGGACAGGGCAGTTCTTC
CDR3: CASSYYGTGQFF

size: NA
J: TRBJ1-2
D: NA
V: TRBV5-5
DNA: TGTGCCAGCAGCCCAAATCCAGGAGGCGTCTATGGCTACACCTTC
CDR3: CASSPNPGGVYGYTF

size: NA
J: TRBJ2-5
D: NA
V: TRBV4-2
DNA: TGTGCCAGCAGCCAAGTCGGAGGCGGGGAGACCCAGTACTTC
CDR3: CASSQVGGGETQYF

size: NA
J: TRBJ2-5
D: TRBD1
V: TRBV19
DNA: TGTGCCAGTAGCGAATCCGTAACAGGGGTGGTTGAGACCCAGTACTTC
CDR3: CASSESVTGVVETQYF

size: NA
J: TRBJ2-1
D: NA
V: TRBV3-1/TRBV3-2
DNA: TGTGCCAGCAGCCAAGCCGGTCTGACGGGGGAGCAGTTCTTC
CDR3: CASSQAGLTGEQFF

size: NA
J: TRBJ2-1
D: TRBD2
V: TRBV19
DNA: TGTGCCAGTACCCGGGGGGGGTTCAATGAGCAGTTCTTC
CDR3: CASTRGGFNEQFF

size: NA
J: TRBJ2-5
D: TRBD2
V: TRBV5-1
DNA: TGCGCCAGCAGCCAGGGACTAGCGGGAGTAGAGACCCAGTACTTC
CDR3: CASSQGLAGVETQYF